The rows below give T cell receptor beta chains drawn from one sample of a study of blood T cell repertoires in COVID-19. This table comes from immunoSEQ multiplex PCR, and its TCRdb copy is limited to in-frame clones, with some not included. The data show over 450,000 clones, about 88% seen once. Sequenced: peripheral blood. These receptors were collected from a man between 18 and 29 years old with COVID-19, enrolled during active disease. CDR3s include the opening cysteine and the closing phenylalanine or tryptophan.

V gene	CDR3 protein
TRBV7-9	CASSFGTSGRRGQETQYF
TRBV7-9	CASSLGSDNEQFF
TRBV5-1	CASSAGRNTEAFF
TRBV24-1	CATSAPTVSSYNEQFF
TRBV9	CASSVARGSVGTQYF
TRBV19	CASSPGTSGYEQYF
TRBV19	CASNRDTSAEAFF
TRBV16	CASSLDRRSTDTQYF
TRBV7-9	CASRPMSPGGLAKNIQYF
TRBV24-1	CATGQGVTGELFF
TRBV19	CASSLGVTYGYTF
TRBV5-5	CASSLLSGRETQYF
TRBV7-9	CASSPAGSDTQYF
TRBV6-5	CASSYEAGPGTGELFF
TRBV6-5	CASTSQSRTEAFF
TRBV28	CASSPRTGGTTEAFF
TRBV18	CASSQGLAGEDEQFF
TRBV19	CASSIARETWGNQPQHF
TRBV18	CASSPGQANTEAFF
TRBV5-4	CASSLGPLAGSTDTQYF
TRBV9	CASSPRQGGGSYEQYF
TRBV30	CAWSTPGQFWGYTF
TRBV30	CAWSIRGRVQYF
TRBV21-1	CASSKERLGYTGELFF
TRBV30	CAWGPENTEAFF
TRBV19	CASGGQKETQYF
TRBV2	CASRTGSSYNSPLHF
TRBV6-4	CASSLGHHDTGELFF
TRBV27	CASRRDTSNTGELFF
TRBV27	CASSPGTYNEQFF
TRBV9	CASSEGNAGYTF
TRBV13	CASRSSGTGAHNEQFF
TRBV19	CASSIAGVGGELFF
TRBV6-5	CASSYSHPNYGYTF
TRBV14	CASSESMAGGSYEQYF
TRBV30	CAWSFFTDTQYF
TRBV5-4	CASSLMGQGMSGYTF
TRBV5-6	CASRLDSNRAYEQYF
TRBV6-5	CASRKDRMNTEAFF
TRBV19	CASSIEAGLSHGYTF
TRBV6-1	CASSEYSLAPSKRADTQYF
TRBV7-9	CASSLAPGASSYF
TRBV5-1	CASSLTKETQYF
TRBV7-9	CASSLDGGPLYEQYF
TRBV3-1/TRBV3-2	CASSHWGQIHEQYF
TRBV14	CASSQEGGHFNTGELFF
TRBV11-2	CASSYIANAGELFF
TRBV25-1	CASSQTFPIYEQYF
TRBV19	CASSMDSGPTDTQYF
TRBV5-1	CASSPGRDRGYEQYF
TRBV5-1	CASSRIQPQDSYEQYF